Listed here are 21 T cell receptor beta chains from one sample, sequenced in a study of shared clonotypes between healthy human individuals. Clones were sequenced by immunoSEQ multiplex PCR, and TCRdb holds only the in-frame ones, with some missing. Found here are 550,000 to 800,000 clones, 90% of them singletons; the top ten hold 34%. The sequenced sample consisted of memory CD8+ T cells from PBMCs. The subset: CD45RO+ cells pooled with CCR7-negative TemRA cells. The receptors stem from a man between 18 and 35 years old in good health. Some clones in this sample may be carry-over from other donors' samples.

V and J are TRBV28 and TRBJ1-5, with D tentatively TRBD1 (5 bases). Germline CDR1 is MDHEN and CDR2 is SYDVKM. V lost 6 bases and J lost 0, with 9 bases in between. This CDR3 contains 14 residues. CDR3 sequence reads: CASSYRYSNQPQHF. The CDR3 DNA sequence: TGTGCCAGCAGCTACAGGTATAGCAATCAGCCCCAGCATTTT.

This clone was counted only a few times. Additional DNA sequences in this sample encode the identical CDR3. The rearrangement uses TRBV28 and TRBJ1-1; D is unclear. Per the germline V gene, CDR1 is MDHEN and CDR2 is SYDVKM. The CDR3 consists of 11 residues. V was pared by 6 bases and J by 1 base, with 3 bases between. The CDR3 protein is CASSRNTEAFF. Written as DNA, the CDR3 is TGTGCCAGCAGCAGGAACACTGAAGCTTTCTTT.

The chain links TRBV4-1 to TRBJ1-2; weak D call: TRBD1 (5 bases). Between the trimmed V and J ends, which lost 1 base and 5 bases, there was a span of 14 bases. Germline V lookup: CDR1 MGHRA, CDR2 YSYEKL. CDR3 size: 15 residues. Written as DNA, the CDR3 is TGCGCCAGCAGCCAAGGAGGAGGGGCAAGGTATGGCTACACCTTC. Translated, it gives CASSQGGGARYGYTF.

The CDR3 protein is CASSPPRSNQPQHF. The CDR3 nucleotides read TGTGCCAGCAGTCCGCCAAGGAGCAATCAGCCCCAGCATTTT. J is TRBJ1-5 and V is TRBV28; D gene unclear. Germline values: CDR1 MDHEN, CDR2 SYDVKM. The CDR3 extends over 14 amino acids. The V gene lost 5 bases and the J gene lost 1 base, with 9 bases spanning the gap.

This sequence joins TRBV2 and TRBJ2-6, with 8 bases lining up with TRBD1. The junction had 0 bases not matched to a gene; V was cut back by 2 bases and J by 0 bases. The CDR3 is 16 amino acids. CDR1 is SNHLY, CDR2 FYNNEI, per germline. As DNA, the CDR3 is TGTGCCAGCAGTGAAACAGGGGGCTCTGGGGCCAACGTCCTGACTTTC. It is translated as CASSETGGSGANVLTF.

Notes on this clone: Other DNA sequences of this sample code for an identical CDR3. The chain recombines TRBV19 with TRBJ1-5; D is ambiguous. Germline CDR1 reads LNHDA; CDR2 reads SQIVND (reference sequence). There are 13 residues in the CDR3. The V end was cut by 3 bases, the J end by 5 bases, with 8 bases between. For the CDR3, the DNA is TGTGCCAGTAGTATCGCCGGGGATCAGCCCCAGCATTTT. It yields the protein CASSIAGDQPQHF.

With regard to this clone: Other DNA sequences in the sample encode the same CDR3. V usage is TRBV11-1 and J usage is TRBJ2-7; 8 nucleotides agree with TRBD1. This CDR3 contains 15 residues. V shed 4 bases and J 0 bases; nucleotides not matched to a gene: 5. CDR1 and CDR2 from the germline V gene are SGHAT and FQDESV (reference sequence). CDR3 nucleotides: TGTGCCAGCAGCTCTCGGACAGGGAGCTCCTACGAGCAGTACTTC. It specifies CASSSRTGSSYEQYF.

The chain uses TRBV11-2 and TRBJ2-7; 7 bases match TRBD2. The CDR3 extends over 15 amino acids. J lost 3 bases, V lost 1 base, and 6 bases had no gene match. Germline CDR1 SGHAT, CDR2 FQNNGV. The CDR3 protein is CASSLVAGVIYEQYF. CDR3 bases: TGTGCCAGCAGCTTAGTTGCGGGAGTTATCTACGAGCAGTACTTC.

The chain couples TRBV6-1 to TRBJ2-7; D may be TRBD2 (5 bases). This CDR3 has 15 residues. Trimming pared 6 bases from V and 2 bases from J, leaving 17 bases between. CDR1 and CDR2 (germline): MNHNS, SASEGT. The CDR3 spells CASREVQSLPYEQYF. The CDR3 nucleotides read TGTGCCAGCAGGGAGGTCCAGAGCCTGCCCTACGAGCAGTACTTC.

The chain has TRBV28 and TRBJ2-5; D is uncertain. This CDR3 comprises 13 residues. Germline CDR1 MDHEN, CDR2 SYDVKM. V lost 3 bases, J lost 5 bases, and 10 bases lay in between. For the CDR3, the DNA is TGTGCCAGCAGTTTTGGCATCAGGGAGACCCAGTACTTC. Translation: CASSFGIRETQYF.

V usage is TRBV11-2 and J usage is TRBJ2-7; a possible D gene is TRBD2 (6 bases). The CDR3 length is 15 residues. Germline CDR1 SGHAT, CDR2 FQNNGV. Trimming shortened V by 4 bases and J by 7 bases, and 20 bases separated the two germline ends. The CDR3 nucleotides read TGTGCCAGCAGCTCATCGTTGGGCGGGGCACTGGAGCAGTACTTC. This codes for CASSSSLGGALEQYF.

This clone was counted a single time. This chain links TRBV7-8 with TRBJ2-3; TRBD1 aligns across 7 bases. The V gene's germline CDR1 is SGHVS and CDR2 FQNEAQ. V lost 5 bases, J lost 4 bases, and 9 bases stayed unmatched. This CDR3 has 15 amino acids. For the CDR3, the DNA is TGTGCCAGCAGCCCGACAGGGATTCTCTCAGATACGCAGTATTTT. Its translation: CASSPTGILSDTQYF.

V gene TRBV28 combines with J gene TRBJ2-7; D not resolved. The CDR3 is made up of 11 amino acids. Looked up from germline, CDR1 is MDHEN and CDR2 is SYDVKM. With 5 bases removed from V and 1 base from J, the gap between germline ends came to 3 bases. As DNA, the CDR3 is TGTGCCAGCAGTACATCCTACGAGCAGTACTTC. Amino acid sequence: CASSTSYEQYF.

The J gene is TRBJ2-1, the V gene TRBV5-1; D gene uncertain. This CDR3 has 15 residues. Trimming stripped 0 bases from V and 3 bases from J, with 10 bases between. Germline-derived CDR1 and CDR2 are SGHRS and YFSETQ. The CDR3 DNA is TGCGCCAGCAGCTTGGCCCGGCTGGGCTACAATGAGCAGTTCTTC. Protein sequence: CASSLARLGYNEQFF.

This chain uses TRBV10-2 with TRBJ2-2; no definite D call. The germline CDR1 and CDR2 sequences are WSHSY and SAAADI. CDR3 length: 13 residues. Trimming stripped 9 bases from V and 6 bases from J, with 14 bases between. CDR3 protein: CASLDRQAGELFF. CDR3 DNA: TGCGCCAGTCTGGACCGTCAGGCCGGGGAGCTGTTTTTT.

The rearrangement links TRBV28 to TRBJ2-7; 11 bases line up with TRBD2. The CDR3 loop spans 18 amino acids. CDR1 is MDHEN, CDR2 SYDVKM, per germline. The V and J ends lost 3 bases and 2 bases, in that order; junction bases with no gene match: 12. The CDR3 region has the DNA TGTGCCAGCAGTTTGCCGGGAGGGGGACTAGCGGATCCCTACGAGCAGTACTTC. Residues: CASSLPGGGLADPYEQYF.

Notes on this clone: The sample carries other DNA sequences with the same CDR3. The chain has TRBV7-9 and TRBJ2-7; tentative D call: TRBD2 (6 bases). The germline gives CDR1 SEHNR, CDR2 FQNEAQ (reference sequence). The CDR3 is 13 amino acids. V shed 1 base and J shed 7 bases, with 11 bases lying between them. CDR3 residues: CASSLGGGYEQYF. The CDR3 coding sequence is TGTGCCAGCAGCTTAGGAGGAGGGTATGAGCAGTACTTC.

The rearrangement links TRBV19 to TRBJ1-1; 8 nucleotides align to TRBD1. This CDR3 comprises 14 residues. Germline CDR1 and CDR2: LNHDA and SQIVND (reference sequence). V lost 5 bases and J lost 7; bases outside the gene matches: 9. The CDR3 here is CASSPRTGKDEAFF. CDR3 DNA sequence: TGTGCCAGTAGTCCCCGGACAGGGAAGGATGAAGCTTTCTTT.

This chain connects TRBV27 to TRBJ2-2; D unclear. The CDR3 sequence is 15 residues long. Germline values: CDR1 MNHEY, CDR2 SMNVEV (reference sequence). Trimming removed 0 bases at V and 0 bases at J, with 5 bases between. This CDR3 reads CASSLSLPNTGELFF. DNA of the CDR3: TGTGCCAGCAGTTTATCTCTCCCGAACACCGGGGAGCTGTTTTTT.

This clone has just one count. CDR3 residues: CASTYTGTVYGYTF. The CDR3 DNA reads as TGTGCCAGCACCTACACAGGGACGGTCTATGGCTACACCTTC. V and J are TRBV11-2 and TRBJ1-2; D perhaps matches TRBD1 (6 bases). Germline-derived CDR1 and CDR2 are SGHAT and FQNNGV. This CDR3 spans 14 amino acids. Deletions cut 7 bases from V and 4 bases from J, with 16 bases between.

The chain has TRBV14 and TRBJ2-3, with D perhaps TRBD1 (6 bases). The CDR3 contains 13 residues. Trimming left V 1 base short and J 9 bases short, with 11 bases between. Germline loops: CDR1 SGHDN, CDR2 FVKESK. CDR3: CASSQVRGTTQYF. In DNA form, the CDR3 reads TGTGCCAGCAGCCAAGTGAGGGGGACAACGCAGTATTTT.